The clone carrying this TCR beta chain appeared a few times. Its antigen is not identified. The entry originates in a study of T cell repertoires in cytomegalovirus infection. The CDR3 covers 13 residues. V was cut by 3 bases and J by 4 bases, with 9 bases left in between. In germline, CDR1 is SGHNT, CDR2 YENEEA. Each CDR3 protein is one row after TCRdb ran MiXCR on the reads. The sample lists 700,000 to 850,000 distinct CDR3 sequences, approximately 32% occurring once. V and J are TRBV11-3 and TRBJ1-1, with D uncertain. This receptor was identified in a human donor in good health (CMV status not recorded). Some clones in this sample may be carry-over from other donors' samples. The sample here was cultured CD8+ T cells from PBMCs, taken from culture after CMV antigen stimulation. CDR3 nucleotides: TGTGCCAGCAGCTTCAGGACGGGCACTGAAGCTTTCTTT. It codes for CASSFRTGTEAFF.